The T cell receptor beta chain described here comes from a study of regulatory T cells in long-lasting Graves disease. This clonotype was found many times. The CDR3 totals 15 residues. The trim removed 5 bases at V and 3 bases at J, leaving 7 bases unmatched. CDR1 and CDR2 (germline): SGHTA, FQGNSA. CDR3-region Arm-PCR and iRepertoire HTBI primers produced the TCR beta libraries. TCRdb reprocessed the multiplex PCR reads via MiXCR and lists one record per CDR3 protein. The sample yields around 400,000 distinct CDR3 sequences, 10% to 15% seen once. Time point noted: newly diagnosed GD, antithyroid drugs for less than 3 months. Generation of the TCR library employed RNA extracted from PBMCs. In addition, the sample was reused for a study of T cells in Graves' hyperthyroidism and ophthalmopathy.

The sample consisted of peripheral blood mononuclear cells (PBMCs), taken at new diagnosis, from a patient treated with antithyroid drugs. The J gene is TRBJ2-7, the V gene TRBV7-2; 10 nucleotides align to TRBD1. This receptor was identified in a woman aged 18-29 years with Graves disease. The CDR3 nucleotides are TGTGCCAGCAGCCGGGACAGGGGAAGGTACTACGAGCAGTACTTC. Encoded protein: CASSRDRGRYYEQYF.